This TCR beta chain came from a study of shared clonotypes between healthy human individuals. Broader study findings: It was expected that sequencing depth would affect clonotype sharing among donors.

A word on this clone: Its specificity is unknown.

From germline, CDR1 is MNHEY and CDR2 SVGAGI. This CDR3 comprises 11 residues. Trimming took off 10 bases at V and 7 bases at J, with 14 bases between the two ends. Authors' data handling: Junction-only immunoSEQ data arrived without quality scores, meaning filtering differed. Libraries were prepared by immunoSEQ multiplex PCR; TCRdb keeps only in-frame clonotypes and omits some of them. V and J calls and clone size are copied from that table; D and trimming were computed from the DNA. The sample lists some 2 million clones, about 94% occurring once. Naive CD8 isolation took CD45RO-negative cells positively selected for CCR7 and excluded terminally differentiated effector memory CD45RA+ cells.

This TCR was sampled from a young man in good health. The V and J genes are TRBV6-5 and TRBJ2-7, with unresolved D. Sequenced: naive CD8+ T cells sorted from blood. CDR3 residues: CATRNGEEQYF. DNA for the CDR3: TGTGCCACCAGGAACGGAGAGGAGCAGTACTTC.